This entry lists 10 T cell receptor beta chains sequenced from one sample in a study of OX40 agonist ivuxolimab in advanced cancers. Measured with immunoSEQ multiplex PCR; TCRdb has only the in-frame clones, and not every one. This table holds around 12,000 clones, 75% to 85% found once. The source was CD4+ or CD8+ T cells sorted from blood, collected in a trial of the OX40 agonist ivuxolimab. The receptors were gathered from an adult with an advanced solid tumor such as melanoma, head and neck, liver or kidney cancer.

This rearrangement joins TRBV27 to TRBJ2-7; the D gene is possibly TRBD1 (5 bases). V shed 4 bases and J shed 1 base, with 11 bases lying between them. The CDR3 has 14 amino acids. From germline, CDR1 is MNHEY and CDR2 SMNVEV (reference sequence). For the CDR3, the DNA is TGTGCCAGCAGTTCACGCGACAGATCCTACGAGCAGTACTTC. Protein product: CASSSRDRSYEQYF.

The chain links TRBV13 to TRBJ2-7, with D perhaps TRBD1 (6 bases). The germline V gene encodes CDR1 PRHDT and CDR2 FYEKMQ (reference sequence). The CDR3 is made up of 15 amino acids. The V and J ends lost 8 bases and 2 bases respectively, with 19 bases between them. CDR3 protein: CASSKRTERTYEQYF. CDR3 DNA sequence: TGTGCCAGCTCAAAAAGGACAGAAAGAACCTACGAGCAGTACTTC.

This clone appeared a single time. The chain employs TRBV4-3 and TRBJ1-5; the D is unclear. The CDR3 has 18 amino acids. Looked up from germline, CDR1 is LGHNA and CDR2 is YSLEER. Trimming took off 0 bases at V and 6 bases at J, with 21 bases between the two ends. This CDR3 is CASSQDGPPLASGQPQHF. The CDR3 DNA sequence: TGCGCCAGCAGCCAAGATGGGCCCCCCTTGGCCAGCGGTCAGCCCCAGCATTTT.

This clone was seen a handful of times. The chain has TRBV7-3 and TRBJ2-2, with unresolved D. Germline V lookup: CDR1 SGHTA, CDR2 FQGTGA. The CDR3 sequence is 16 residues long. Trimming took off 2 bases at V and 3 bases at J, with 13 bases between the two ends. The CDR3 DNA follows: TGTGCCAGCAGCTTACCCGGGCAGGTAGACACCGGGGAGCTGTTTTTT. Amino acids: CASSLPGQVDTGELFF.

This chain connects TRBV4-2 to TRBJ2-3; 14 nucleotides line up with TRBD2. V was pared by 1 base and J by 9 bases, with 15 bases of the junction left unmatched. CDR3 length: 19 amino acids. CDR1 is LGHNA and CDR2 is YNFKEQ in the germline V gene. For the CDR3, the DNA is TGTGCCAGCAGCCAAGGCCGACCGGGACTAGCGGGAGTTGTGGTCACGCAGTATTTT. Its protein product is CASSQGRPGLAGVVVTQYF.

This sequence joins TRBV7-9 and TRBJ1-5; 7 positions match TRBD1. Looked up from germline, CDR1 is SEHNR and CDR2 is FQNEAQ (reference sequence). The CDR3 is 14 residues long. The V and J ends lost 6 bases and 0 bases, in that order; junction bases with no gene match: 2. CDR3 in amino acids: CASSRDSSNQPQHF. The CDR3, as DNA: TGTGCCAGCAGTCGGGACAGTAGCAATCAGCCCCAGCATTTT.

The chain recombines TRBV7-8 with TRBJ1-1, with D tentatively TRBD1 (6 bases). Germline CDR1 SGHVS, CDR2 FQNEAQ. V gave up 5 bases and J gave up 6 bases, with 13 bases separating them. This CDR3 spans 13 amino acids. The CDR3 is CASSTKGTSEAFF. The CDR3 region has the DNA TGTGCCAGCAGCACAAAGGGGACATCTGAAGCTTTCTTT.

This clone was detected only once. The rearrangement joins TRBV11-1 to TRBJ2-1; 8 bases are shared with TRBD1. The CDR3 sequence is 14 residues long. Per the germline V gene, CDR1 is SGHAT and CDR2 is FQDESV (reference sequence). The V segment lost 4 bases and the J segment 6 bases; nucleotides outside the gene matches: 5. CDR3 loop: CASSWGQESNEQFF. The CDR3 nucleotides read TGTGCCAGCAGCTGGGGACAGGAGAGCAATGAGCAGTTCTTC.

This rearrangement joins TRBV7-9 to TRBJ1-3; possible D gene TRBD1, 6 bases. The V end was cut by 4 bases, the J end by 0 bases, with 13 bases between. The germline CDR1 and CDR2 sequences are SEHNR and FQNEAQ (reference sequence). This CDR3 is 16 amino acids long. This CDR3 is CASSYSDRISGNTIYF. Here the CDR3 DNA reads TGTGCCAGCAGCTACTCGGACAGAATCTCTGGAAACACCATATATTTT.

V is TRBV5-4 and J is TRBJ2-1; the D is unclear. V dropped 3 bases and J dropped 5 bases, with 9 bases sitting between them. Germline CDR1 is SGHNT and CDR2 is YYREEE (reference sequence). There are 13 residues in the CDR3. DNA of the CDR3: TGTGCCAGCAGCTGGGATCCTGACAATGAGCAGTTCTTC. Amino acid sequence: CASSWDPDNEQFF. Based on the CDR3 plus reference TRBV5-4 and TRBJ2-1, the full variable domain is ETGVTQSPTHLIKTRGQQVTLRCSSQSGHNTVSWYQQALGQGPQFIFQYYREEENGRGNFPPRFSGLQFPNYSSELNVNALELDDSALYLCASSWDPDNEQFFGPGTRLTVL.